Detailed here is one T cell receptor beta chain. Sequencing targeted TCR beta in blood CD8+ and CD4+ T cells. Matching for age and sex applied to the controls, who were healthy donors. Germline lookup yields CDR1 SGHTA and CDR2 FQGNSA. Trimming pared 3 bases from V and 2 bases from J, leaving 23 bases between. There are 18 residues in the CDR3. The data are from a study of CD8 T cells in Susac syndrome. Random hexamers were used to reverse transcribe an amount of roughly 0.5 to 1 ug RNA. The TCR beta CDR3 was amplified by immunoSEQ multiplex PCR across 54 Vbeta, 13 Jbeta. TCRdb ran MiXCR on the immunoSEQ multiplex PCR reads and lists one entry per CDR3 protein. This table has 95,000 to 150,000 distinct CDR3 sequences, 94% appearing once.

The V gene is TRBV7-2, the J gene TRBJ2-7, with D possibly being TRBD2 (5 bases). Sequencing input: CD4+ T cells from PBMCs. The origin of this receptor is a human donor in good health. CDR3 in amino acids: CASSFDDPWGRGTYEQYF. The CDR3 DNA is TGTGCCAGCAGCTTTGATGATCCTTGGGGAAGAGGGACCTACGAGCAGTACTTC.